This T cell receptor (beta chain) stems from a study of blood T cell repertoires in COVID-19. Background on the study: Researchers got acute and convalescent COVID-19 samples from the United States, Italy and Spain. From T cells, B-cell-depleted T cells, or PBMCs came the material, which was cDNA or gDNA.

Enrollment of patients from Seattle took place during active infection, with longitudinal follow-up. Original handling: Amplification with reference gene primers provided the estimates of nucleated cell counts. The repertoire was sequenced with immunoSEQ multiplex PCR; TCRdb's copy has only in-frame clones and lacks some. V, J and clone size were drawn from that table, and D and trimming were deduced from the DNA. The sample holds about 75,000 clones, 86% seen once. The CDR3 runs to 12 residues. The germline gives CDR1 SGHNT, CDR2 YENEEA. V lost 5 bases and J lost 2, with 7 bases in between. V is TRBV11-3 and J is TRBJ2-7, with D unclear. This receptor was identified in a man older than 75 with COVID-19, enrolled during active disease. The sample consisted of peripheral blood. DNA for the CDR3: TGTGCCAGCAGCCTAAGAACCTACGAGCAGTACTTC. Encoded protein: CASSLRTYEQYF.